This TCR beta chain was recovered during a study of control samples from healthy donors and cancer patients. Assay: immunoSEQ multiplex PCR; the TCRdb copy retains only in-frame clones and omits some. The sample records some 120,000 clones, roughly 90% being singletons. V lost 6 bases and J 4 bases, leaving 12 bases between the germline ends. This CDR3 region has 13 residues. Sequenced material: blood. The clonotype comes from a man aged 50 or older in good health. The V call is TRBV12-3 or TRBV12-4, the J call TRBJ2-5; D possibly corresponds to TRBD2 (6 bases). CDR3 in amino acids: CASSPTSGETQYF. CDR3 DNA: TGTGCCAGCAGCCCGACTAGTGGAGAGACCCAGTACTTC.